The 2 T cell receptor beta chains below come from one sample, sequenced in a study of spatial heterogeneity in lung cancer. Regarding time point: sample taken at primary tumor resection. Sequencing covered unsorted whole RNA taken from tumor, nontumor lung or frozen PBMC. Each CDR3 protein gets one entry after TCRdb re-called the 5' RACE reads with MiXCR. Of about 95,000 distinct CDR3 sequences listed, around 10% are singletons. The sample in question was PBMCs, obtained at surgery. These receptors all come from a male donor with early-stage non-small cell lung cancer.

This clonotype has a count of ten or more. V gene TRBV9 combines with J gene TRBJ2-1, with 8 bases identical to TRBD2. The trim removed 0 bases at V and 7 bases at J, leaving 9 bases unmatched. The germline V gene has CDR1 SGDLS and CDR2 YYNGEE. This CDR3 is 16 amino acids long. The DNA of the CDR3 is TGTGCCAGCAGCGTAGTCCCAGCGGGGGCCCTAAATGAGCAGTTCTTC. It is translated as CASSVVPAGALNEQFF.

Ten or more counts support this clonotype. J is TRBJ2-1 and V is TRBV7-2, with 9 bases aligning to TRBD2. The ends lost 1 base at V and 0 bases at J; junction bases unmatched: 4. CDR3 length: 17 residues. Germline values: CDR1 SGHTA, CDR2 FQGNSA. The CDR3 reads CASSLVGTSSSYNEQFF. In DNA form, the CDR3 reads TGTGCCAGCAGCTTAGTAGGGACTAGCAGCTCCTACAATGAGCAGTTCTTC.